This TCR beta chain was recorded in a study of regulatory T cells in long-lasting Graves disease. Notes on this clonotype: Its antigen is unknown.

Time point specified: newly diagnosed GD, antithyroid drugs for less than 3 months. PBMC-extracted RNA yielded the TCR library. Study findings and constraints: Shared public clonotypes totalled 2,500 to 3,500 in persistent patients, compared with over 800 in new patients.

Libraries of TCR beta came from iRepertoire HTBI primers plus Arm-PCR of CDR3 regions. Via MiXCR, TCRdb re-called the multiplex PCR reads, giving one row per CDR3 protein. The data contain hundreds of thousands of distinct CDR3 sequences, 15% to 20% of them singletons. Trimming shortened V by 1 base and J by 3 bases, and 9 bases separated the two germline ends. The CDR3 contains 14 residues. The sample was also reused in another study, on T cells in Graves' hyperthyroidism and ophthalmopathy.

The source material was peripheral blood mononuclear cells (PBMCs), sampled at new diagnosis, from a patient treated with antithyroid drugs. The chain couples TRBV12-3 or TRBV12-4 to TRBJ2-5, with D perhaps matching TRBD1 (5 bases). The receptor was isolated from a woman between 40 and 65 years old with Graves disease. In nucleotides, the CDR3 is TGTGCCAGCAGTTTAGAGGGCAGGGAAGAGACCCAGTACTTC. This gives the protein CASSLEGREETQYF.